This record looks at one TCR beta chain sequence and its context. Generated by immunoSEQ multiplex PCR, the TCRdb table keeps only in-frame clones and is missing some. The sample contains 350,000 to 500,000 clones, about 90% of which appear only once. Documented treatment: 19 received Ad26.COV2.S at low or high dose, single or two shots; about 5 received placebo; per-sample allocation not given. Sampling was performed 63 days after the first vaccine or placebo injection. An Ad26 vector expressing Wuhan-strain SARS-CoV-2 spike served as the vaccine. The sample comes from a study of Ad26.COV2.S vaccination and SARS-CoV-2 variants. About the study: Vaccine-arm donor from the placebo-controlled COV1001 Ad26.COV2.S trial.

Germline lookup yields CDR1 KGHDR and CDR2 SFDVKD. The CDR3 covers 19 residues. V shed 4 bases, J shed 1 base, and the junction held 7 bases outside the gene matches. The chain links TRBV24-1 to TRBJ2-2; 14 bases fit TRBD2. The sample consisted of peripheral blood, taken in a trial of Ad26.COV2.S vaccine versus placebo. This TCR came from a person between 18 and 60 years old who received the Ad26.COV2.S COVID-19 vaccine or a placebo. For the CDR3, the DNA is TGTGCCACCAGTGACCTCCCAGGACTAGCGGGAGGGAACACCGGGGAGCTGTTTTTT. This encodes CATSDLPGLAGGNTGELFF.